The 3 T cell receptor beta chains presented below share a single source sample, sequenced in a study of CD8 T cells in ankylosing spondylitis. Findings and limits, study-wide: A motif of 7 to 9 highly homologous TCR beta variants was seen as apparently characteristic of ankylosing spondylitis blood.

These receptors are not linked to any known antigen. TCRdb reprocessed the 5' RACE reads with MiXCR, giving one entry per CDR3 protein. There are roughly 350,000 distinct CDR3 sequences in the sample; 7% to 9% occur only once, and about 14% lies in the top ten. The sample comprised blood, either unsorted or a sorted T cell fraction (not recorded which). The receptor set was obtained from a male donor with ankylosing spondylitis.

This clonotype was seen more than once but under ten times. V and J are TRBV4-1 and TRBJ2-7, with 7 bases lining up with TRBD1. The junction had 10 bases not matched to a gene; V was cut back by 3 bases and J by 2 bases. CDR1 and CDR2 from the germline V gene are MGHRA and YSYEKL. This CDR3 spans 16 amino acids. The CDR3 sequence: CASSQNYGTVAYEQYF. DNA of the CDR3: TGCGCCAGCAGCCAGAACTACGGGACAGTAGCCTACGAGCAGTACTTC.

The sample holds many counts of this clonotype. The V and J genes are TRBV5-1 and TRBJ2-2; no definite D call. Deletions cut 4 bases from V and 5 bases from J, with 15 bases between. Germline CDR1 SGHRS, CDR2 YFSETQ. The CDR3 is 15 residues long. The CDR3 sequence is CASSPESGGTGELFF. The DNA for the CDR3 is TGCGCCAGCAGCCCCGAATCTGGTGGGACCGGGGAGCTGTTTTTT.

This clonotype was counted a few times. The V gene is TRBV29-1, the J gene TRBJ1-1; TRBD1 aligns across 9 bases. CDR3 length equals 13 residues. The ends lost 4 bases at V and 2 bases at J; junction bases unmatched: 2. CDR1 and CDR2 from the germline V gene are SQVTM and ANQGSEA. The CDR3: CSVVDRGNTEAFF. The CDR3 bases are TGCAGCGTTGTGGACAGGGGAAACACTGAAGCTTTCTTT.